Following are 3 T cell receptor beta chains from one sample sequenced in a study of early T cells in non-severe SARS-CoV-2 infection. TCRdb reanalysed the 5' RACE reads using MiXCR and keeps one entry per CDR3 protein. The repertoire holds some 120,000 distinct CDR3 sequences, with 15% as singletons. Sequencing used whole blood. The receptors derive from an adult who was a healthcare worker with PCR-confirmed SARS-CoV-2 infection or an uninfected control (not recorded which).

This clonotype was seen more than once but under ten times. V gene TRBV20-1 combines with J gene TRBJ2-1, with TRBD1 matching 8 bases. The CDR3 extends over 14 amino acids. The germline V gene has CDR1 DFQATT and CDR2 SNEGSKA (reference sequence). V lost 4 bases, J lost 8 bases, and 10 bases stayed unmatched. The CDR3 reads CSAIRQGLGYEQFF. The CDR3 DNA sequence: TGCAGTGCTATACGACAGGGGCTCGGTTATGAGCAGTTCTTC.

This clonotype has only a few counts. The chain recombines TRBV20-1 with TRBJ2-5, with D possibly being TRBD2 (5 bases). This CDR3 comprises 13 residues. Trimming shortened V by 3 bases and J by 6 bases, and 14 bases separated the two germline ends. Germline V CDR1 and CDR2: DFQATT, SNEGSKA (reference sequence). CDR3 in DNA: TGCAGTGCTAGGAGGGCGGACTGGAAGACCCAGTACTTC. It specifies CSARRADWKTQYF.

This clonotype was observed a handful of times. The genes are TRBV6-1 and TRBJ2-4, with D tentatively TRBD1 (6 bases). Trimming pared 6 bases from V and 1 base from J, leaving 22 bases between. The CDR3 is made up of 18 amino acids. Looked up from germline, CDR1 is MNHNS and CDR2 is SASEGT. The CDR3 bases are TGTGCCAGCAGCCAGGGGATAGGCATTAATGGGGCCAAAAACATTCAGTACTTC. It encodes CASSQGIGINGAKNIQYF.